This T cell receptor (beta chain) was sequenced for a study of T cell responses to AZD1222 COVID-19 vaccine. Study-wide results and limits: At baseline, seropositivity was found in only a handful of AZD1222 recipients. Donors in the cohort were predominantly white British and more often female, and clonal diversity was possibly underestimated.

Between the trimmed V and J ends, which lost 5 bases and 2 bases, there was a span of 13 bases. This CDR3 spans 15 amino acids. Germline V lookup: CDR1 SGHVS, CDR2 FQNEAQ. Comments on this clone: Its antigen is unknown.

Data came from immunoSEQ multiplex PCR; TCRdb stores just in-frame clones and leaves some out. The sample has 90,000 or so clones, over 80% seen once. Specimen: peripheral blood, collected on day 0 of AZD1222 vaccination. The rearrangement uses TRBV7-8 and TRBJ1-3; unclear D gene. The sequence came from an adult in good health. In nucleotides, the CDR3 is TGTGCCAGCAGCCCCAACCGGATGGCTGGAAACACCATATATTTT. This translates into CASSPNRMAGNTIYF. The full variable domain, with the rest looked up from reference TRBV7-8 and TRBJ1-3, is GAGVSQSPRYKVAKRGQDVALRCDPISGHVSLFWYQQALGQGPEFLTYFQNEAQLDKSGLPSDRFFAERPEGSVSTLKIQRTQQEDSAVYLCASSPNRMAGNTIYFGEGSWLTVV.